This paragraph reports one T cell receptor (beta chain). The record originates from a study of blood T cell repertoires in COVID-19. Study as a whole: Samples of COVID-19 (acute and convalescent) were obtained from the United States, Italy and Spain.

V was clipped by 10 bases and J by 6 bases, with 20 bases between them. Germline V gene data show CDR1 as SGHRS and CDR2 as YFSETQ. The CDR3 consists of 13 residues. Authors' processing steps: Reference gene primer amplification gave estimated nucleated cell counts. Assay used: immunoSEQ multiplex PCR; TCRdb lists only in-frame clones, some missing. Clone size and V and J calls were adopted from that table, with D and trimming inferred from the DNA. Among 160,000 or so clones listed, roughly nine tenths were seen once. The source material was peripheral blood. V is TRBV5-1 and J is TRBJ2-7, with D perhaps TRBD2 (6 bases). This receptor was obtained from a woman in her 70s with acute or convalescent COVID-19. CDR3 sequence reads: CAYPAGRLAEQYF. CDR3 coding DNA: TGCGCCTACCCCGCGGGACGGCTGGCCGAGCAGTACTTC.